This T cell receptor beta chain was identified in a study of cytomegalovirus exposure and HLA in healthy donors. V shed 5 bases and J 0 bases; nucleotides not matched to a gene: 20. Per the germline V gene, CDR1 is LNHDA and CDR2 is SQIVND (reference sequence). CDR3 length equals 23 residues. Separate from the roughly 700-subject first cohort, the 120-subject validation cohort was the one that the donors belonged to. Concerning this clone: The antigen is not known.

Whole-study results and caveats: A classifier reportedly called cytomegalovirus status with high sensitivity and specificity.

Produced via immunoSEQ multiplex PCR; TCRdb's table is partial and in-frame only. This table holds 140,000 to 150,000 clones, about 94% found once. Sequenced: PBMCs. The source is a man younger than 35 in good health and CMV-seropositive. This chain joins TRBV19 and TRBJ2-1; TRBD2 agrees at 15 bases. CDR3 DNA sequence: TGTGCCAGTAGTCTTCATACCGGTGAGGGACTAGCGGGAGGATGGAGCTCCTACAATGAGCAGTTCTTC. This translates into CASSLHTGEGLAGGWSSYNEQFF.